These 14 T cell receptor beta chains were all obtained from the same sample, sequenced in a study of T cell responses to AZD1222 COVID-19 vaccine (dated by TCRdb to the early 2020s). The sample's time point label, in plain terms: about 28 days (+/-7) after the second vaccine dose. Receptors were amplified or captured by the immunoSEQ multiplex PCR assay. TCRdb stores this immuneACCESS table with in-frame sequences only. Part of the clones is absent; in the studies checked, under half of the shortfall reflects unresolved V genes, and no reason is known for the rest. The table for this sample lists tens of thousands of clones; 80% to 95% of them were counted only once. Jointly, the top ten make up around 28% of the sample. The specimen was peripheral blood, collected 28 days after the second AZD1222 dose. Receptor source: an adult who received the AZD1222 COVID-19 vaccine.

The J gene is TRBJ2-7, the V gene TRBV27; 9 positions agree with TRBD2. Germline V gene sequence: CDR1 MNHEY, CDR2 SMNVEV (reference sequence). The CDR3 length is 13 residues. The ends lost 6 bases at V and 5 bases at J; junction bases unmatched: 5. Here the CDR3 reads CASSSGLANEQYF. CDR3 DNA: TGTGCCAGCAGCTCCGGACTAGCGAACGAGCAGTACTTC.

The chain links TRBV6-1 to TRBJ2-5; the D is unclear. The CDR3 loop spans 16 amino acids. V gave up 2 bases and J gave up 6 bases, with 19 bases separating them. Germline lookup yields CDR1 MNHNS and CDR2 SASEGT. The CDR3 sequence is CASSEMRGAQVQTQYF. CDR3 DNA: TGTGCCAGCAGTGAAATGAGAGGAGCCCAGGTTCAGACCCAGTACTTC.

This clone was observed a few times. This chain links TRBV28 with TRBJ2-7; D possibly corresponds to TRBD2 (5 bases). Germline V gene sequence: CDR1 MDHEN, CDR2 SYDVKM. This CDR3 is built from 15 residues. The germline V and J ends were trimmed by 6 bases and 2 bases, with 17 bases remaining between them. CDR3 protein: CASSPGGGITYEQYF. The CDR3 bases are TGTGCCAGCAGCCCTGGTGGAGGCATCACCTACGAGCAGTACTTC.

In this sample, this clone turned up once. V gene TRBV28 combines with J gene TRBJ2-7; 8 bases match TRBD1. V gave up 5 bases and J gave up 2 bases; unmatched junction bases: 8. CDR3 size: 15 residues. Germline CDR1 MDHEN, CDR2 SYDVKM. CDR3 bases: TGTGCCAGCAGTCCCAGGACAGGGAGCACCTACGAGCAGTACTTC. Translated, it gives CASSPRTGSTYEQYF.

The gene calls are TRBV4-1 and TRBJ2-2; 10 nucleotides line up with TRBD2. Germline loops: CDR1 MGHRA, CDR2 YSYEKL. The CDR3 is 16 amino acids. Germline trimming cut 2 bases from V and 6 bases from J; bases unmatched to any gene: 6. The DNA for the CDR3 is TGCGCCAGCAGCCAACAAGCGGGAGGGCCTTCCGGGGAGCTGTTTTTT. Amino acid sequence: CASSQQAGGPSGELFF.

The chain combines TRBV25-1 with TRBJ1-2, with no clear D. Germline values: CDR1 MGHDK, CDR2 SYGVNS. V was shortened by 6 bases and J by 1 base, with 15 bases between the two germline ends. CDR3 length: 15 amino acids. CDR3: CASSDIAEVNYGYTF. The CDR3 DNA reads TGTGCCAGCAGCGACATAGCAGAGGTTAACTATGGCTACACCTTC.

The V call is TRBV7-2, the J call TRBJ2-6; 10 nucleotides agree with TRBD1. This CDR3 has 16 amino acids. The germline V gene has CDR1 SGHTA and CDR2 FQGNSA. J gave up 4 bases and V 4 bases, and 4 bases lay outside the gene matches. The CDR3 nucleotides are TGTGCCAGCAGCTCGACAGGGGGCGTAGGGGCCAACGTCCTGACTTTC. This sequence encodes CASSSTGGVGANVLTF.

The V and J genes are TRBV11-3 and TRBJ2-1, with D possibly TRBD1 on 6 matching bases. Germline V gene data show CDR1 as SGHNT and CDR2 as YENEEA. This CDR3 has 15 amino acids. Trimming shortened V by 4 bases and J by 5 bases, and 15 bases separated the two germline ends. This chain's CDR3 is CASSWGRSGNNEQFF. In DNA form, the CDR3 reads TGTGCCAGCAGCTGGGGGCGATCGGGGAACAATGAGCAGTTCTTC.

The gene calls are TRBV6-5 and TRBJ1-6; tentative D call: TRBD1 (6 bases). Deletions cut 4 bases from V and 7 bases from J, with 14 bases between. CDR1 is MNHEY and CDR2 is SVGAGI in the germline V gene. This CDR3 spans 15 amino acids. The CDR3, as DNA: TGTGCCAGCAGTTCCTCTTGGCAGGGGAATTCACCCCTCCACTTT. This sequence encodes CASSSSWQGNSPLHF.

The genes are TRBV10-3 and TRBJ1-6; 7 bases agree with TRBD1. From germline, CDR1 is ENHRY and CDR2 SYGVKD. With 4 bases clipped from V and 10 bases from J, the junction kept 10 bases outside the gene matches. The CDR3 is 15 amino acids. CDR3 nucleotide sequence: TGTGCCATCAGTGCTAGTGACAGGGATACCTCACCCCTCCACTTT. As protein: CAISASDRDTSPLHF.

This clone came up a few times. The genes are TRBV7-3 and TRBJ2-7; D is perhaps TRBD1 (6 bases). The CDR3 totals 13 residues. V lost 5 bases, J lost 6 bases, and 14 bases lay in between. Germline lookup yields CDR1 SGHTA and CDR2 FQGTGA. The DNA for the CDR3 is TGTGCCAGCAGCCCAAAGGTGACAGGCGAGCAGTACTTC. Translated, it gives CASSPKVTGEQYF. Full variable domain (rest looked up from reference TRBV7-3 and TRBJ2-7): GAGVSQTPSNKVTEKGKYVELRCDPISGHTALYWYRQSLGQGPEFLIYFQGTGAADDSGLPNDRFFAVRPEGSVSTLKIQRTERGDSAVYLCASSPKVTGEQYFGPGTRLTVT.

The chain is built from TRBV3-1 (or the pseudogene TRBV3-2) and TRBJ1-5; D not certain. The length of the CDR3 is 14 residues. V dropped 4 bases and J dropped 0 bases, with 7 bases sitting between them. Germline CDR1 is LGHDT and CDR2 is YNNKEL (reference sequence). The CDR3 region has the DNA TGTGCCAGCAGCCTTCAGTATAGCAATCAGCCCCAGCATTTT. Its translation is CASSLQYSNQPQHF.

The chain joins TRBV27 to TRBJ1-2; maybe TRBD1 (6 bases). Germline-derived CDR1 and CDR2 are MNHEY and SMNVEV (reference sequence). The CDR3 consists of 14 residues. V dropped 4 bases and J dropped 2 bases, with 11 bases sitting between them. The CDR3 spells CASSSHRVNYGYTF. CDR3 nucleotides: TGTGCCAGCAGTTCCCACAGGGTAAACTATGGCTACACCTTC.

The CDR3 bases are TGTGCCAGCAGCGAGGAAGCACCTTACGAGCAGTACTTC. Translation: CASSEEAPYEQYF. The chain joins TRBV7-8 to TRBJ2-7; D is unclear. Trimming took off 5 bases at V and 4 bases at J, with 12 bases between the two ends. Germline V CDR1 and CDR2: SGHVS, FQNEAQ. The CDR3 has 13 amino acids.